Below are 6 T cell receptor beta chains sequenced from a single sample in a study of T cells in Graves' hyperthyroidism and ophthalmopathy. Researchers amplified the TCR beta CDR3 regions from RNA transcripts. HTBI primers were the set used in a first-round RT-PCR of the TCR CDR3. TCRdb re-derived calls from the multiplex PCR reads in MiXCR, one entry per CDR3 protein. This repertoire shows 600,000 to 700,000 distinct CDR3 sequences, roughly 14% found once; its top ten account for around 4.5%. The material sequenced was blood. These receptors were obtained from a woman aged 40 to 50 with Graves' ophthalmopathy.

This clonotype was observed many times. This CDR3 is CSAGRLRDDTGELFF. The CDR3 DNA sequence: TGCAGTGCTGGGCGTCTGCGGGATGACACCGGGGAGCTGTTTTTT. The genes are TRBV20-1 and TRBJ2-2; tentative D call: TRBD2 (6 bases). The CDR3 extends over 15 amino acids. Between the trimmed V and J ends, which lost 5 bases and 3 bases, there was a span of 16 bases. CDR1 is DFQATT and CDR2 is SNEGSKA in the germline V gene (reference sequence).

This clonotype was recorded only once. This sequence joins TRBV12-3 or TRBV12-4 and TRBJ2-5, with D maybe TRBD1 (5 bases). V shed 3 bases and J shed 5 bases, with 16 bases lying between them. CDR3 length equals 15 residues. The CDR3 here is CASSFGAGIGETQYF. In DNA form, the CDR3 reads TGTGCCAGCAGTTTTGGTGCAGGGATTGGGGAGACCCAGTACTTC.

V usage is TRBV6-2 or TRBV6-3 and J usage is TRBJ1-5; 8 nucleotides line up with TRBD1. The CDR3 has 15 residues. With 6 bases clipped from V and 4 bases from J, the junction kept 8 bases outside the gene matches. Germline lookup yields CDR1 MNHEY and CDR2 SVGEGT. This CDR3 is CASRPDRGRNQPQHF. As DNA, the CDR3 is TGTGCCAGCAGACCCGACAGGGGAAGGAATCAGCCCCAGCATTTT.

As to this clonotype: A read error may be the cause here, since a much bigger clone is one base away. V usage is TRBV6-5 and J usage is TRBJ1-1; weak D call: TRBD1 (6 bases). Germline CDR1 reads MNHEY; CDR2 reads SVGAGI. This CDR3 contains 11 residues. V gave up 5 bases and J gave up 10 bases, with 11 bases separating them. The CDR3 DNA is TGTGCCAGCAGTCAGGGGCCTGGAGCTTTCTTT. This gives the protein CASSQGPGAFF.

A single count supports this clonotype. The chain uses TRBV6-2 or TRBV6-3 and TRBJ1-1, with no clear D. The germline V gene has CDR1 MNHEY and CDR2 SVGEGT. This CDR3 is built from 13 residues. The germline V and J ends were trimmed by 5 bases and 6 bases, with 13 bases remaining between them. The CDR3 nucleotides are TGTGCCAGCAGTCCCGTCCCGCCCGCTGAAGCTTTCTTT. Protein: CASSPVPPAEAFF.

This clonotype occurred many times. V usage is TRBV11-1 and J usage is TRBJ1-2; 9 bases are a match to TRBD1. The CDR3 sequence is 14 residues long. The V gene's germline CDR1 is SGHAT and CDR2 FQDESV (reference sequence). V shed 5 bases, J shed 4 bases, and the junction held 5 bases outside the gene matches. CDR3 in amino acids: CASSPGQGRYGYTF. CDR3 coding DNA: TGTGCCAGCAGCCCGGGACAGGGACGCTATGGCTACACCTTC.